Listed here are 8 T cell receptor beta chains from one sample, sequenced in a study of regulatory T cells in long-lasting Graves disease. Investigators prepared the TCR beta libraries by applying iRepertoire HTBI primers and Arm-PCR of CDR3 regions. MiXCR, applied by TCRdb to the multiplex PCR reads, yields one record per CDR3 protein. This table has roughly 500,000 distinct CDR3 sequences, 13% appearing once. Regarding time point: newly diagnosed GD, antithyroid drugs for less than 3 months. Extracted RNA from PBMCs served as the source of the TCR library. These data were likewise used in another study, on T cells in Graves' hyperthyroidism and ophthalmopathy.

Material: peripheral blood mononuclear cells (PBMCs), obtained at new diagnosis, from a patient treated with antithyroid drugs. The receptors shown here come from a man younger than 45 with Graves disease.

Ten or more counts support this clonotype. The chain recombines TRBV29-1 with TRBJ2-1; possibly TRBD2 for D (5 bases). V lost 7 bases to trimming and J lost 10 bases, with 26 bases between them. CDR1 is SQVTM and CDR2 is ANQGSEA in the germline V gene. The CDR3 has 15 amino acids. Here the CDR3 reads CSDLSRRGSIREQFF. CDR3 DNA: TGCAGCGATCTTAGCCGCCGAGGGTCAATACGGGAGCAGTTCTTC.

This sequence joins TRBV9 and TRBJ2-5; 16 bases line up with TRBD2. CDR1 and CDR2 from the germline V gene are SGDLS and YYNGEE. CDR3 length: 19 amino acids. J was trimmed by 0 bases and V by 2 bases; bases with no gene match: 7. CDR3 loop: CASSVQPGLAGGYQETQYF. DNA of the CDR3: TGTGCCAGCAGCGTTCAACCGGGACTAGCGGGAGGGTACCAAGAGACCCAGTACTTC.

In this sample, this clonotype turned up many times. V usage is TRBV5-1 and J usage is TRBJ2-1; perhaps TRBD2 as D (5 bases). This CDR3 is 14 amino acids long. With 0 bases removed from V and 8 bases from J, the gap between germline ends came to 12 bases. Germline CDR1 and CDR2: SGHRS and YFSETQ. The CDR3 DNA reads TGCGCCAGCAGCTTGGAGCCGAGGGCGGATGAGCAGTTCTTC. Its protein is CASSLEPRADEQFF.

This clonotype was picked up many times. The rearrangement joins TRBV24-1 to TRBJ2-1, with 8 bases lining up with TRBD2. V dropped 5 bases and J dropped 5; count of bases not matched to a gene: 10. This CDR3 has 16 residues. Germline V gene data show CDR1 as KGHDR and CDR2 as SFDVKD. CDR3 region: CATSVFTSGGNNEQFF. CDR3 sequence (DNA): TGTGCCACCAGTGTATTTACTAGCGGAGGGAACAATGAGCAGTTCTTC.

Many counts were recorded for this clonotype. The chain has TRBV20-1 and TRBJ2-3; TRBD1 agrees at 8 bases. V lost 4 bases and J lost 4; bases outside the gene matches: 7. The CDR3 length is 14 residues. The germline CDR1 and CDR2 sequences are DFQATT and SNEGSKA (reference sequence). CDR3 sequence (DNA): TGCAGTGCTACGCCGGGACAGGCTTCAGATACGCAGTATTTT. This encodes CSATPGQASDTQYF.

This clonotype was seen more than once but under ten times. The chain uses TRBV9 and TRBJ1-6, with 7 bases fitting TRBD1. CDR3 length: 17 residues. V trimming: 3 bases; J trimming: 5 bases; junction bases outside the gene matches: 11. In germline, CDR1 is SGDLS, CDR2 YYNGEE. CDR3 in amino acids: CASSGSNRGKDNSPLHF. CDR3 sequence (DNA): TGTGCCAGCAGCGGCTCGAACAGGGGAAAGGATAATTCACCCCTCCACTTT.

The CDR3 here is CASSPATGQGYGYTF. CDR3 DNA sequence: TGTGCCAGCTCACCGGCCACGGGACAGGGTTATGGCTACACCTTC. This chain uses TRBV18 with TRBJ1-2; TRBD1 agrees at 9 bases. V dropped 3 bases and J dropped 5; count of bases not matched to a gene: 7. The germline V gene has CDR1 KGHSH and CDR2 LQKENI. CDR3 length: 15 residues.

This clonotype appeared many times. DNA for the CDR3: TGCGCCAGCAGCTTGGGAGGAAGAGCCTACGAGCAGTACTTC. Its translation is CASSLGGRAYEQYF. The rearrangement uses TRBV5-1 and TRBJ2-7; D is uncertain. CDR1 is SGHRS, CDR2 YFSETQ, per germline. CDR3 length: 14 residues. V was pared by 0 bases and J by 2 bases, with 9 bases between.